The 5 T cell receptor beta chains below come from one sample, sequenced in a study of cytomegalovirus exposure and HLA in healthy donors. The PCR employed 60 Vbeta primers together with 13 Jbeta primers. This table comes from immunoSEQ multiplex PCR, and its TCRdb copy is limited to in-frame clones, with some not included. Among 150,000 to 170,000 clones listed, roughly 80% were seen once. Sequencing was carried out using PBMCs. The origin of the receptors is a young man in good health and CMV-seronegative.

The chain links TRBV4-3 to TRBJ2-3; D may be TRBD2 (5 bases). Trimming shortened V by 0 bases and J by 0 bases, and 10 bases separated the two germline ends. The CDR3 has 16 amino acids. Germline CDR1 is LGHNA and CDR2 is YSLEER. The CDR3 is CASSQDGISSTDTQYF. The CDR3 region has the DNA TGCGCCAGCAGCCAAGACGGGATTTCTAGCACAGATACGCAGTATTTT.

The chain recombines TRBV28 with TRBJ2-3; D call uncertain. The germline V and J ends were trimmed by 7 bases and 2 bases, with 10 bases remaining between them. The CDR3 extends over 13 amino acids. The germline CDR1 and CDR2 sequences are MDHEN and SYDVKM. CDR3 amino acids: CASTAEDTDTQYF. DNA of the CDR3: TGTGCCAGCACCGCCGAGGACACAGATACGCAGTATTTT.

The chain carries TRBV5-1 and TRBJ1-2, with 7 bases aligning to TRBD1. This CDR3 contains 15 residues. Losses at the gene ends were 4 bases for V and 8 bases for J; bases not matched to a gene: 14. Germline values: CDR1 SGHRS, CDR2 YFSETQ. CDR3 in amino acids: CASSPRQGLSRGYTF. DNA for the CDR3: TGCGCCAGCAGCCCCCGACAGGGCTTGTCAAGGGGCTACACCTTC.

This chain uses TRBV27 with TRBJ2-7; 8 nucleotides agree with TRBD1. V dropped 6 bases and J dropped 8; count of bases not matched to a gene: 12. From germline, CDR1 is MNHEY and CDR2 SMNVEV (reference sequence). This CDR3 spans 14 amino acids. CDR3 DNA sequence: TGTGCCAGCAGCCCGGGACAGGCCCCCGGCCAGCAGTACTTC. The encoded protein is CASSPGQAPGQQYF.

V and J are TRBV9 and TRBJ1-2, with a tentative D call TRBD1 (5 bases). Germline V CDR1 and CDR2: SGDLS, YYNGEE. Trimming shortened V by 0 bases and J by 2 bases, and 11 bases separated the two germline ends. This CDR3 spans 15 amino acids. CDR3 bases: TGTGCCAGCAGCGTAGGAAGGGGATTGAACTATGGCTACACCTTC. Translated: CASSVGRGLNYGYTF. Based on the CDR3 plus reference TRBV9 and TRBJ1-2, the full variable domain is DSGVTQTPKHLITATGQRVTLRCSPRSGDLSVYWYQQSLDQGLQFLIQYYNGEERAKGNILERFSAQQFPDLHSELNLSSLELGDSALYFCASSVGRGLNYGYTFGSGTRLTVV.